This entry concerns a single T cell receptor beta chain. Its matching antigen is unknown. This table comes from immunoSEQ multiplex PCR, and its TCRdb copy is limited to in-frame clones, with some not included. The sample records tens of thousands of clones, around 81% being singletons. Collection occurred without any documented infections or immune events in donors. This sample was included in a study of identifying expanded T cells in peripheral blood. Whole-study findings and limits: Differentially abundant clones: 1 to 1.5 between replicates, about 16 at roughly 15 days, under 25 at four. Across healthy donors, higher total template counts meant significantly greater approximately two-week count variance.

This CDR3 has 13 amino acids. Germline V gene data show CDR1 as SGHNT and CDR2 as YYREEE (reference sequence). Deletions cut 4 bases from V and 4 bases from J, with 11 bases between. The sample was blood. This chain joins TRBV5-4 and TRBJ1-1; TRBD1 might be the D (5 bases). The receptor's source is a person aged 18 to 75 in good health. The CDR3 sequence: CASSRGHITEAFF. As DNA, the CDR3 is TGTGCCAGCAGCCGAGGACATATCACTGAAGCTTTCTTT.